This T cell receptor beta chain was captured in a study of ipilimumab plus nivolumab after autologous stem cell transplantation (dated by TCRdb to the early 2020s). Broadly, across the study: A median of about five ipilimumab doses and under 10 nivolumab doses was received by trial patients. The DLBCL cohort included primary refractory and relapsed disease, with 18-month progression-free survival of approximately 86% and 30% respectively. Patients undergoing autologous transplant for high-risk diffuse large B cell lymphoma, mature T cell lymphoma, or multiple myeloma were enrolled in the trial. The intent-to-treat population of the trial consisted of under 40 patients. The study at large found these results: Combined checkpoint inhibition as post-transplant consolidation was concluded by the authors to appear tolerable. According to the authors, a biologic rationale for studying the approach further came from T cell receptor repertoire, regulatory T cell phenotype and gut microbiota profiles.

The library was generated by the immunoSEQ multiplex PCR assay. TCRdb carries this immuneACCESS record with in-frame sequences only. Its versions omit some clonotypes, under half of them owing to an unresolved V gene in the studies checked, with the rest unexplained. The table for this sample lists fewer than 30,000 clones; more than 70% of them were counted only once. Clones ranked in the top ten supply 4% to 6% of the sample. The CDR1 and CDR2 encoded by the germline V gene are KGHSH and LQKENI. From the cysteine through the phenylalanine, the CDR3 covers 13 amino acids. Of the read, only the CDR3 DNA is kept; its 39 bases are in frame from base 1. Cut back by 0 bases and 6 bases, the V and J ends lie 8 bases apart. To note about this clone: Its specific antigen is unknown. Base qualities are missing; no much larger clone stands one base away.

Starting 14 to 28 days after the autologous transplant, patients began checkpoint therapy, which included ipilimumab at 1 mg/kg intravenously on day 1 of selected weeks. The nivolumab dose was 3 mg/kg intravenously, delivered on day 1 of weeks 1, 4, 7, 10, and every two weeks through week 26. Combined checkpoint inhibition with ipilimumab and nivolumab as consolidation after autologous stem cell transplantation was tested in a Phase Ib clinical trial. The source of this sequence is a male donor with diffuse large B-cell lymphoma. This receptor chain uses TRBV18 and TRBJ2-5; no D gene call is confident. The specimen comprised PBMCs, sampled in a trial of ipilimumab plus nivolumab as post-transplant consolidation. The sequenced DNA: TGTGCCAGCTCACCACCGTTTTTAAAGACCCAGTACTTC. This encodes CASSPPFLKTQYF.